The 17 T cell receptor beta chains below come from one sample, sequenced in a study of T cells after yellow fever vaccination (dated by TCRdb to the late 2010s). What this sample's treatment or condition label stands for: live attenuated yellow fever vaccine strain. Library method: 5' RACE. Sequencing relied on an Illumina NovaSeq 6000. TCRdb cleaned the public reads at Q25 with fastp, built clones with MiXCR and kept in-frame beta chains. Records with the same CDR3 protein are collapsed into one entry carrying the most frequent genes and DNA. The sample contains roughly 400,000 distinct CDR3 sequences, 18% of them found a single time. The top ten clonotypes cover 15% to 20% of the sample. The material was PBMCs, obtained before the yellow fever booster vaccination. The receptors were gathered from a man in his late teens or twenties who received the YFV17D yellow fever vaccine.

The rearrangement joins TRBV4-3 to TRBJ2-1, with 11 bases lining up with TRBD1. Per germline, CDR1 LGHNA and CDR2 YSLEER. The V gene end was trimmed by 3 bases and the J gene end by 7 bases; junction bases not matched to a gene: 5. This CDR3 comprises 15 residues. The CDR3 bases are TGCGCCAGCAGCCAGGCGGACAGGGGGCTGAATGAGCAGTTCTTC. Translated: CASSQADRGLNEQFF.

This chain's CDR3 is CSVGGQSTDTQYF. In nucleotides, the CDR3 is TGCAGCGTTGGGGGACAGAGCACAGATACGCAGTATTTT. The V and J genes are TRBV29-1 and TRBJ2-3; 7 bases agree with TRBD1. Germline lookup yields CDR1 SQVTM and CDR2 ANQGSEA. The CDR3 consists of 13 residues. V dropped 4 bases and J dropped 0; count of bases not matched to a gene: 1.

The chain recombines TRBV7-9 with TRBJ2-1; D is unresolved. The CDR3 consists of 15 residues. V was cut by 4 bases and J by 0 bases, with 10 bases left in between. The germline V gene encodes CDR1 SEHNR and CDR2 FQNEAQ (reference sequence). The CDR3 reads CASSSTFSSYNEQFF. For the CDR3, the DNA is TGTGCCAGCAGCTCGACTTTCAGCTCCTACAATGAGCAGTTCTTC.

Points on this clonotype: Its ends do not fully match the called genes, so a read error is possible. The V gene is TRBV5-1, the J gene TRBJ2-5, with D perhaps being TRBD1 or TRBD2 (5 bases each). The germline CDR1 and CDR2 sequences are SGHRS and YFSETQ. The CDR3 has 11 amino acids. CDR3 DNA: TGCGCCAGCAAGTTCGAGGGGACCGAGTACTTC. Amino acid sequence: CASKFEGTEYF.

This clonotype was counted between two and nine times. V is TRBV29-1 and J is TRBJ1-1; TRBD1 might be the D (5 bases). The CDR3 is 13 residues long. Deletions cut 7 bases from V and 2 bases from J, with 14 bases between. Germline V lookup: CDR1 SQVTM, CDR2 ANQGSEA. CDR3 in amino acids: CSAGGAINTEAFF. CDR3 DNA sequence: TGCAGCGCCGGAGGGGCTATCAACACTGAAGCTTTCTTT.

This clonotype was observed a handful of times. J is TRBJ2-3 and V is TRBV7-2; 8 positions agree with TRBD2. The CDR3 contains 16 residues. Germline loops: CDR1 SGHTA, CDR2 FQGNSA. After removal of 1 base from V and 6 bases from J, the junction contained 9 bases not matched to a gene. The CDR3 DNA sequence: TGTGCCAGCAGCTTAGATATTAGCGGGGTTACCGATACGCAGTATTTT. Its protein product is CASSLDISGVTDTQYF.

This sequence joins TRBV7-9 and TRBJ2-7; 8 bases map to TRBD1. The CDR3 covers 11 residues. The germline gives CDR1 SEHNR, CDR2 FQNEAQ (reference sequence). CDR3 loop: CVSQGAYEQYV. DNA for the CDR3: TGTGTCAGCCAGGGGGCTTACGAGCAGTACGTC.

This clonotype was counted only a few times. The chain uses TRBV7-2 and TRBJ1-2; 7 bases fit TRBD1. V shed 5 bases and J 7 bases; nucleotides not matched to a gene: 10. Germline V gene sequence: CDR1 SGHTA, CDR2 FQGNSA. This CDR3 is built from 14 residues. The CDR3 DNA follows: TGTGCCAGCAGCCGCCAGGGGGTCGGGGGTGGCTACACCTTC. It yields the protein CASSRQGVGGGYTF.

This clonotype was found a few times. The chain employs TRBV6-1 and TRBJ1-5, with no clear D. V was shortened by 5 bases and J by 0 bases, with 8 bases between the two germline ends. The CDR3 sequence is 14 residues long. Germline CDR1 reads MNHNS; CDR2 reads SASEGT. The CDR3 is CASSSAISNQPQHF. CDR3 coding DNA: TGTGCCAGCAGTTCAGCGATTAGCAATCAGCCCCAGCATTTT.

This clonotype has only a few counts. This chain joins TRBV29-1 and TRBJ2-5; D unclear. The CDR3 is 14 residues long. Looked up from germline, CDR1 is SQVTM and CDR2 is ANQGSEA. This CDR3 reads CSPVMVSDKETQYF. The CDR3 bases are TGCAGTCCGGTGATGGTCAGCGATAAGGAGACCCAGTACTTC.

This chain uses TRBV7-6 with TRBJ2-3; D is uncertain. Looked up from germline, CDR1 is SGHVS and CDR2 is FNYEAQ. V was clipped by 2 bases and J by 6 bases, with 9 bases between them. The CDR3 length is 13 residues. CDR3 in amino acids: CASSLYGADTQYF. In nucleotides, the CDR3 is TGTGCCAGCAGCTTATATGGAGCGGATACGCAGTATTTT.

The V call is TRBV7-3, the J call TRBJ2-3; D unclear. This CDR3 region has 14 residues. Germline V gene lookup returns CDR1 SGHTA and CDR2 FQGTGA. Trimming pared 5 bases from V and 4 bases from J, leaving 13 bases between. This CDR3 is CASSLGGVPDTQYF. The CDR3 bases are TGTGCCAGCAGCCTCGGTGGGGTCCCAGATACGCAGTATTTT.

This clonotype was detected only once. This chain connects TRBV5-5 to TRBJ1-1; no definite D call. V was clipped by 4 bases and J by 1 base, with 8 bases between them. Germline lookup yields CDR1 SGHKS and CDR2 YYEKEE (reference sequence). The CDR3 has 13 amino acids. In nucleotides, the CDR3 is TGTGCCAGCAGCGGCGCCGGGAACACTGAAGCTTTCTTT. Amino acids: CASSGAGNTEAFF.

The chain is built from TRBV9 and TRBJ1-1; D possibly corresponds to TRBD1 (6 bases). The V and J ends lost 3 bases and 7 bases respectively, with 19 bases between them. Germline loops: CDR1 SGDLS, CDR2 YYNGEE. The CDR3 consists of 15 residues. CDR3 sequence: CASSAGRYRAGEAFF. In DNA, the CDR3 is TGTGCCAGCAGCGCCGGACGATACAGGGCTGGTGAAGCTTTCTTT.

This rearrangement joins TRBV5-1 to TRBJ1-2; D perhaps matches TRBD1 (5 bases). The V end was cut by 0 bases, the J end by 4 bases, with 13 bases between. Germline lookup yields CDR1 SGHRS and CDR2 YFSETQ. This CDR3 is built from 15 residues. The CDR3 sequence is CASSLAAGGGYGYTF. DNA of the CDR3: TGCGCCAGCAGCTTGGCCGCCGGCGGGGGCTATGGCTACACCTTC.

Ten or more counts support this clonotype. The chain carries TRBV7-2 and TRBJ2-3; D unclear. The CDR3 has 14 residues. Per germline, CDR1 SGHTA and CDR2 FQGNSA. The ends were cut back, 4 bases at V and 4 bases at J, with 12 bases in the middle. CDR3 sequence reads: CASSSSVRADTQYF. As DNA, the CDR3 is TGTGCCAGCAGCTCCTCAGTTAGGGCAGATACGCAGTATTTT.

The CDR3 loop reads CATTSALNTEAFF. The CDR3 coding sequence is TGCGCCACGACGTCCGCCCTGAACACTGAAGCTTTCTTT. This chain connects TRBV10-1 to TRBJ1-1; D gene uncertain. V shed 10 bases and J shed 0 bases, with 12 bases lying between them. Germline V gene lookup returns CDR1 WNHNN and CDR2 SYGVQD (reference sequence). The CDR3 runs to 13 residues.